The next 2 T cell receptor beta chains were all read from a single sample in a study of cytomegalovirus exposure and HLA in healthy donors. The PCR employed 60 Vbeta primers together with 13 Jbeta primers. Profiled with immunoSEQ multiplex PCR; TCRdb holds only in-frame clones, not every one. Here the sample spans 200,000 or so clones, over 70% being singletons. Source material: PBMCs. The receptors stem from a man in his forties or fifties in good health and CMV-seronegative.

With regard to this clone: This same CDR3 is encoded by further DNA sequences in the sample. The gene calls are TRBV6-5 and TRBJ1-5; 9 bases are a match to TRBD1. This CDR3 has 13 residues. Per germline, CDR1 MNHEY and CDR2 SVGAGI. Losses at the gene ends were 6 bases for V and 5 bases for J; bases not matched to a gene: 2. The CDR3 protein is CASSRDRDQPQHF. The CDR3 DNA reads as TGTGCCAGCAGCCGGGACAGGGATCAGCCCCAGCATTTT.

V gene TRBV9 combines with J gene TRBJ2-3; 8 nucleotides align to TRBD2. Germline assignment: CDR1 SGDLS and CDR2 YYNGEE. CDR3 length: 14 residues. The trim removed 5 bases at V and 6 bases at J, leaving 8 bases unmatched. CDR3 sequence: CASRDGGVGDTQYF. Here the CDR3 DNA reads TGTGCCAGCAGAGACGGGGGGGTAGGGGATACGCAGTATTTT. Filled out from reference TRBV9 and TRBJ2-3, the complete variable domain reads DSGVTQTPKHLITATGQRVTLRCSPRSGDLSVYWYQQSLDQGLQFLIQYYNGEERAKGNILERFSAQQFPDLHSELNLSSLELGDSALYFCASRDGGVGDTQYFGPGTRLTVL.